Each of the 10 T cell receptor beta chains below was sequenced from the same sample in a study of prognosis after radiotherapy for stage I lung cancer. Genomic DNA provided the template from which TCR beta CDR3 was amplified by two-round multiplex PCR. Specific primers for each TRBV and TRBJ gene were what first-round PCR used. TCRdb called the multiplex PCR reads again in MiXCR, with one record for every CDR3 protein. The data hold about 16,000 distinct CDR3 sequences, with approximately 40% observed a single time. The sample was PBMCs, taken before or after stereotactic body radiation therapy (not recorded which). These receptors were obtained from a donor older than 45 with non-small cell lung cancer.

By sample fraction, this clonotype is medium-sized (0.01 to 0.1%). The gene calls are TRBV2 and TRBJ2-3, with 7 bases that match TRBD2. Trimming took 4 bases from V and 2 from J; bases not matched to a gene: 9. Looked up from germline, CDR1 is SNHLY and CDR2 is FYNNEI. This CDR3 spans 16 amino acids. CDR3 coding DNA: TGTGCCAGCAGTGGGTCTAGCGGAGGGTACACAGATACGCAGTATTTT. Translation gives CASSGSSGGYTDTQYF.

Many counts were recorded for this clonotype. V usage is TRBV7-3 and J usage is TRBJ2-3; 13 nucleotides match TRBD2. In germline, CDR1 is SGHTA, CDR2 FQGTGA. CDR3 length equals 18 residues. V lost 5 bases and J lost 5; bases outside the gene matches: 13. The CDR3 spells CASSLGPLAGGGGDTQYF. The DNA of the CDR3 is TGTGCCAGCAGCCTCGGACCACTAGCGGGAGGGGGGGGAGATACGCAGTATTTT.

Concerning this clonotype itself: Germline and junction disagree at one end, which may indicate a read error. The gene calls are TRBV6-5 and TRBJ1-2; no clear D gene. The CDR3 spans 17 residues. Germline V lookup: CDR1 MNHEY, CDR2 SVGAGI. The CDR3, as DNA: TGTGCCAGCAGTTCCAAGGAGGGAGACATTCGTTCCTATGGCTGCACCTTC. This encodes CASSSKEGDIRSYGCTF.

The V and J genes are TRBV11-3 and TRBJ1-2, with TRBD1 matching over 8 bases. The CDR3 is made up of 13 amino acids. The germline CDR1 and CDR2 sequences are SGHNT and YENEEA. V gave up 0 bases and J gave up 9 bases; unmatched junction bases: 3. In nucleotides, the CDR3 is TGTGCCAGCAGCTTAGACGACAGGGGACGCTACACCTTC. Amino acid sequence: CASSLDDRGRYTF.

The CDR3 protein is CASSPTRDRGVTGELFF. CDR3 bases: TGTGCCAGCAGCCCCACGAGGGACAGGGGGGTCACCGGGGAGCTGTTTTTT. The chain links TRBV11-2 to TRBJ2-2; 11 positions match TRBD1. In germline, CDR1 is SGHAT, CDR2 FQNNGV. The CDR3 covers 17 residues. Germline trimming cut 5 bases from V and 4 bases from J; bases unmatched to any gene: 9.

Note on this clonotype: The likely explanation is a read error, given a far larger clone one base away. The gene calls are TRBV6-2 or TRBV6-3 and TRBJ1-1; TRBD1 matches 7 bases. CDR1 is MNHEY, CDR2 SVGEGT, per germline. Losses at the gene ends were 0 bases for V and 11 bases for J; bases not matched to a gene: 18. The CDR3 is 17 residues long. CDR3 residues: CASSYSIRNRGLGDAFF. In DNA form, the CDR3 reads TGTGCCAGCAGTTACTCAATAAGGAACAGGGGTCTGGGCGACGCTTTCTTT.

About this clonotype: Its ends do not fully match the called genes, so a read error is possible. V usage is TRBV6-2 or TRBV6-3 and J usage is TRBJ2-6; D is possibly TRBD1 or TRBD2 (5 bases each). The CDR3 runs 16 residues. CDR1 is MNHEY, CDR2 SVGEGT, per germline. The DNA of the CDR3 is TGTGCCAGCATTGAAATCGGGGCTTCTGGGTCCAACGTCCTGACTTTC. Its translation is CASIEIGASGSNVLTF.

This clonotype was found many times. The chain combines TRBV2 with TRBJ1-4, with 7 nucleotides matching TRBD1. The V and J ends lost 7 bases and 6 bases, in that order; junction bases with no gene match: 8. The CDR3 spans 14 residues. Per the germline V gene, CDR1 is SNHLY and CDR2 is FYNNEI. The CDR3 is CASNYDRVDEKLFF. The CDR3 region has the DNA TGTGCCAGCAATTATGACAGGGTCGATGAAAAACTGTTTTTT.

This clonotype was counted at least ten times. The gene calls are TRBV7-3 and TRBJ2-3; TRBD2 aligns across 10 bases. This CDR3 spans 18 amino acids. The V gene end was trimmed by 3 bases and the J gene end by 0 bases; junction bases not matched to a gene: 9. The germline V gene has CDR1 SGHTA and CDR2 FQGTGA. For the CDR3, the DNA is TGTGCCAGCAGCTTCGGTTCTAGCGGGGGACCTAGCACAGATACGCAGTATTTT. Translating gives CASSFGSSGGPSTDTQYF. The variable domain in full, with the rest retrieved from reference TRBV7-3 and TRBJ2-3, is GAGVSQTPSNKVTEKGKYVELRCDPISGHTALYWYRQSLGQGPEFLIYFQGTGAADDSGLPNDRFFAVRPEGSVSTLKIQRTERGDSAVYLCASSFGSSGGPSTDTQYFGPGTRLTVL.

This chain uses TRBV11-2 with TRBJ1-1; a possible D gene is TRBD1 (6 bases). This CDR3 spans 15 amino acids. Trimming stripped 5 bases from V and 2 bases from J, with 15 bases between. The V gene's germline CDR1 is SGHAT and CDR2 FQNNGV. The DNA for the CDR3 is TGTGCCAGCAGCGTCCGGGACACCACAAACACTGAAGCTTTCTTT. It translates to CASSVRDTTNTEAFF.